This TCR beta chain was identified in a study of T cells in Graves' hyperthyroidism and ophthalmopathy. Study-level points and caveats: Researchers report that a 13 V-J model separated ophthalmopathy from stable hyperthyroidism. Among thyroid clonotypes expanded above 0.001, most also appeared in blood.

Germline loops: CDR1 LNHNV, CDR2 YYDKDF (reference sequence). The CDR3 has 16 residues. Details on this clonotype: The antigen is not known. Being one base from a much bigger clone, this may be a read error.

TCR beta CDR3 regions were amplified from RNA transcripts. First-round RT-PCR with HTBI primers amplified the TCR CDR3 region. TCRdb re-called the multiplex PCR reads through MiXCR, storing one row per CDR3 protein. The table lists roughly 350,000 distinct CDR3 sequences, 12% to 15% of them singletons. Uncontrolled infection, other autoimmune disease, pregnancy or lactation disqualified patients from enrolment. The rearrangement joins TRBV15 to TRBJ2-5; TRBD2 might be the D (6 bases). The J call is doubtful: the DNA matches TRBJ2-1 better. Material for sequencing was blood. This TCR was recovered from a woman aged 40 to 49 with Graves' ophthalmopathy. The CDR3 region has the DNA TGTGCCACCAGCAGAGATATCGGAGGGTGGTTAGAGACCCAGTTCTTC. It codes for CATSRDIGGWLETQFF.